This T cell receptor (beta chain) was identified in a study of cytomegalovirus exposure and HLA in healthy donors (dated 2017 in TCRdb). Describing the broader study: In an earlier analysis of 587 of the donors, under 300 Gb of sequence data and some 120 million unique TCR beta sequences from some 170 million T cells were reported. An early release that covered some 630 HLA-typed donors contained approximately 320 gigabases of sequencing data and about 93 million unique TCR sequences. Donor age, sex, ethnicity and CMV serostatus were compiled together with the repertoire data. Both class I and class II loci were covered by HLA typing, at four-digit resolution. Every discovery cohort repertoire had been produced on one sequencing platform. A separate validation cohort of 100 to 150 different subjects was used in addition to the roughly 670-subject first cohort. The later analysis used no new phenotypic data to find candidate immune exposures, relying instead on TCR beta sequences and their occurrence across donors. A later genetic analysis used genome-wide SNP genotypes for about 65% of the 666 donors, treating that subset as a discovery cohort. Of the 398 genotyped donors, over 65% fell in the genetic ancestry cluster associated with self-reported Caucasian donors. A later analysis re-examined previously published TCR beta repertoires from just over 650 donors and added high-resolution HLA genotyping to investigate patterns of TCR occurrence. Among around 400 genotyped donors of the cohort, an average of about 240,000 unique TCR beta nucleotide sequences was sequenced per donor, of which about 19% were non-productive. Roughly 5 DR-DQ haplotypes were handled as single units for association and clustering because linkage in the cohort was strong. The T cell repertoires of around 730 subjects were profiled by immunosequencing and related to cytomegalovirus serostatus. Typing coverage varied by locus: about 620-630 donors for A, B, C, DRB1 and DQB1; roughly 500 for DQA1; more than 600 for DPA1; around 490 for DPB1. High-throughput TCR immunosequencing, statistical association of individual TCRs with disease status, and machine learning were combined to predict cytomegalovirus infection status. To decide whether each TCR beta V gene segment behaved as functional or pseudogenic, an earlier analysis of some 600 of the donors relied on high-throughput TCR beta sequencing. The study aimed to test whether cataloging public T cell receptors could reveal signatures of past pathogen exposure. Overall study results and their limits: Because some donors lacked HLA typing at each locus, the association tests relied only on the typed subset. While some public TCRs were present in many individuals, most TCR sequences turned up only very rarely across donors. When HLA alleles, especially DR and DQ, strongly co-occurred, attributing TCR associations to individual alleles was difficult. The authors suggested that the approach could potentially be extended to other disease states and immunological phenotypes. This cohort had only TCR beta chains sequenced, and the lack of alpha or paired-chain data limited which features could be detected. In a later analysis, the rate of TCR association differed among HLA loci, with DRB1 alleles having the most associated TCRs and HLA-C alleles having the fewest. In a later analysis, around 17,000 TCR beta sequences were associated with specific HLA alleles at a false discovery rate of 0.05. In vitro tests confirmed that three of the cytomegalovirus-associated TCR beta chains recognize cytomegalovirus antigens. In an earlier analysis of several hundred of the donors, most TCR beta V segments were observed in productive rearrangements about 87% or about 30% of the time, broadly matching IMGT annotations. Cytomegalovirus status was reported to be diagnosed by the classifier with high specificity and sensitivity in both the original and validation cohorts. V-gene and J-gene trimming of TCR beta chains was associated with a missense DCLRE1C variant in a later genetic analysis, and the association was replicated in an independent cohort. Correlated functional status among segregating V segments might be attributable to linkage disequilibrium, but an unknown experimental factor could not be ruled out. A further reported finding was that TCR beta sequences accurately predicted the HLA-A and HLA-B alleles for most subjects in the first cohort. Some IMGT-functional V segments, including TRBV6-2 and TRBV6-3, could not be distinguished by the 87-base-pair reads and were therefore excluded. The only immune exposure information available for the cohort was CMV serostatus. A later genetic analysis reported fewer N-insertions in productive TCRs among donors in an Asian-associated ancestry cluster than the roughly 690-donor mean. The earlier analysis of fewer than 750 of the donors excluded seventeen rarely observed V segments, including chromosome 9 orphons, because counts were too low. The study listed approximately 150 TCR beta chains as associated with cytomegalovirus. A cluster of highly shared sequence variants was judged likely to be a technical artifact of the sequencing pipeline. Most CMV-associated TCR beta chains appeared to be HLA-restricted in a later analysis, and the HLA associations seemed to be driven largely by CMV exposure. Sequencing depth was assumed to be roughly uniform across donors in the presence/absence analyses, though that assumption may not hold. Several of the top co-occurrence clusters appeared to be linked to parvovirus B19, influenza, CMV and Epstein-Barr virus, according to a later analysis. A later analysis found that HLA-associated TCR beta chains were more clonally expanded and had lower generation probabilities than equally common non-associated chains.

Libraries were prepared through the immunoSEQ multiplex PCR assay. A mixture of 60 forward primers for TCR Vbeta segments and 13 reverse primers for TCR Jbeta segments was used in the multiplex PCR. A multiplex PCR assay on genomic DNA amplified the CDR3 region of rearranged TCR beta genes. The amplified TCR beta libraries were sequenced on the Illumina HiSeq System as 87-base-pair reads. The authors processed their data as follows. In a later analysis, some 80 million unique TCR beta chains were counted across the approximately 620 repertoires, and some 10 million of these chains were shared by at least two donors. Raw reads were error-corrected and collapsed into unique sequences with a nearest-neighbor algorithm that merged closely related sequences to remove PCR and sequencing errors. Alignment of CDR3 sequences to IMGT reference sequences was used to assign V, D and J gene segments. For a sequence to be retained, a match of at least six nucleotides was required to both a V gene segment and a J gene segment. Rearrangements were called productive when the CDR3 lacked stop codons and stayed in frame with V and J; all others were non-productive. Following IMGT convention, CDR3 was defined as the stretch from the second conserved V-encoded cysteine to the conserved J-encoded phenylalanine. Sequences without an unambiguous match to a single V gene segment were excluded from the earlier analysis of a few hundred of the donors. In an earlier analysis of about 590 of the donors, a V segment was called functional when productive rearrangements were above 56.7%, and segregating when the standard deviation between donors exceeded 5%. A statistical classification framework was built to diagnose cytomegalovirus status from the catalog of TCR beta chain sequences. In a later analysis, V and J genes were assigned by comparing TCR nucleotide sequences against IMGT/GENE-DB human TR gene sequences. In a later analysis, CDR3 sequences and most-parsimonious VDJ recombination scenarios were assigned using the TCRdist pipeline. In a later analysis, each TCR beta chain was defined by its CDR3 amino acid sequence together with its V-gene family, and reads without a unique V-gene family were excluded. A later analysis removed 550 to 650 highly shared, low-generation-probability nucleotide sequences to deal with suspected cross-contamination and a sequencing artifact. For each public chain, a later analysis derived a clonal expansion index from normalized ranks of inferred template counts within each repertoire. A later analysis computed generation probabilities with a VDJ recombination model fitted to out-of-frame rearrangements, and checked the results against IGoR. In a later analysis, TCR-TCR, TCR-HLA and TCR-CMV co-occurrence was scored with hypergeometric tests, and a repertoire-size bias correction was applied to TCR pairs. In a later analysis, false discovery rates were estimated by permuting HLA or CMV assignments 20 times. In a later analysis, co-occurring TCRs were grouped using DBSCAN, and TCRdist sequence similarity was added for clustering within HLA-allele-positive subsets. For co-occurrence clustering, repertoires with fewer than 30,000 or more than 120,000 public chains were excluded, along with several repertoires with anomalous nucleotide sharing. TCRdb carries this immuneACCESS record with in-frame sequences only. Its versions omit some clonotypes, under half of them owing to an unresolved V gene in the studies checked, with the rest unexplained. That table is the source of V, J and clone size, and D and trimming were worked out from the DNA. The sample yields some 150,000 clones; roughly 87% were counted once. Approximately 6% of the sample lies in the top ten.

In total, around 600 healthy bone marrow donors made up the cohort. All cohort members were sampled while nominally healthy, although unrecorded immune exposures were likely present. The donor was CMV seropositive and belonged to the group of over 250 seropositive cohort members. Every donor gave a peripheral blood sample, and the peripheral blood mononuclear cells from that sample were used for TCR beta sequencing. Genomic DNA extraction from the blood cell samples was performed with the Qiagen DNeasy Blood Extraction Kit. Details on this clone: Its specific antigen is unknown. No base quality values were provided; no much bigger clone lies one nucleotide off.

From a lookup of the germline V gene, CDR1 and CDR2 are MDHEN and SYDVKM. The cysteine opens and the phenylalanine closes a CDR3 of 18 amino acids. CDR3 DNA is the only sequence kept; it has 54 bases, read in frame from the first base. Ends trimmed: V by 4 bases, J by 6 bases; bases unmatched to a gene: 15. Sequenced: PBMCs. This sequence uses TRBV28 and TRBJ1-4; 9 bases in the junction line up with TRBD1. The sequence derives from a man aged 25-45 years in good health and CMV-seropositive. CDR3 loop: CASSSSSGTGKVYEKLFF. The DNA reads TGTGCCAGCAGTTCCAGCTCCGGGACAGGGAAGGTTTATGAAAAACTGTTTTTT.